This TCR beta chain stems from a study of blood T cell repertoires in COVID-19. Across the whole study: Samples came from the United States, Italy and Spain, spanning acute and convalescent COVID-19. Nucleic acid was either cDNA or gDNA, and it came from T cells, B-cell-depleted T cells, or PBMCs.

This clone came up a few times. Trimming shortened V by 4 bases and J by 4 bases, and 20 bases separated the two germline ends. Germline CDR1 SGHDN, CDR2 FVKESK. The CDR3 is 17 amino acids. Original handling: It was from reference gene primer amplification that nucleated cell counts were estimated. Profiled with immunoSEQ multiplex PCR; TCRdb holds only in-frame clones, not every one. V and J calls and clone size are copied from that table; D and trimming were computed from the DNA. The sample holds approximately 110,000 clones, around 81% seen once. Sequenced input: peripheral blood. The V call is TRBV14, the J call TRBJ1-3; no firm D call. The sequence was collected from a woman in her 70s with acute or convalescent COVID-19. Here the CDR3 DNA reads TGTGCCAGCAGCCCAAGCGCCGGGCTGGAGGGCGGAAACACCATATATTTT. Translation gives CASSPSAGLEGGNTIYF.